The text below deals with one T cell receptor beta chain. This clone was counted a single time. Its cognate antigen has yet to be identified. One base away there is no much larger clone; base qualities are not given. Based on the germline V gene, the CDR1 and CDR2 sequences are SNHLY and FYNNEI. The CDR3 runs 12 residues from the cysteine to the phenylalanine. The only DNA kept is the CDR3, 36 bases in frame from the first base. Cut back by 7 bases and 6 bases, the V and J ends lie 10 bases apart. These data come from a study of blood T cell repertoires in COVID-19 (dated by TCRdb to the early 2020s). For context, the study as a whole: Samples covering the acute and convalescent phases of COVID-19 were provided by collaborators in the United States, Italy and Spain. Samples were obtained from the ongoing ImmuneRACE study (first 160 participants) and from approximately 1,200 subjects provided by 6 global collaborators. Nearly every sample came with metadata listing a de-identified subject ID, COVID-19 status, age in years and sex. Deeply sampled blood TCRbeta repertoires from subjects exposed to, actively infected with, or recovered from COVID-19 were included in the dataset. The prospective study material was composed of cDNA or gDNA derived from T cells, B-cell-depleted T cells, or PBMCs. HLA class I and class II types, where available, came from metadata supplied by the sample provider rather than from assay-based typing. A freely available public database, intended as a resource for researchers studying the immune response to SARS-CoV-2, is where the repertoires were released.

Each collaborating institution followed its own protocols to collect whole blood in K2EDTA tubes. For TCRbeta analysis, collaborator samples were shipped as frozen whole blood, as isolated PBMCs, or as DNA extracted from either sample type. The immunoSEQ Assay, a bias-controlled multiplex PCR, was used to amplify TCRbeta CDR3 regions from genomic DNA. The paper's processing steps were these. The number of nucleated cells in each sample was estimated by amplification of reference gene primers within the assay. Sequence reads were collapsed and filtered to measure the absolute abundance of every unique TCRbeta CDR3 rearrangement. Productive Simpson clonality was computed per sample as the square root of Simpson's diversity index over productive rearrangements. TCRdb obtained this table from immuneACCESS and retained in-frame rearrangements with V and J assigned. These tables miss some clones; where compared with another copy, unresolved V genes account for less than half of the shortfall, and the remainder is unexplained. That table gives V, J and clone size, and the DNA gave D and trimming. The sample table contains 16,000 or so clones; only one count was recorded for more than 75% of them. Of the sample, less than 15% falls within the top ten clones.

Overall study results and their limits: The amount of clinical and demographic metadata varied by source and participant and was provided uncurated.

This TCR came from a human donor in a cohort sampled during active COVID-19. The V and J segments used are TRBV2 and TRBJ2-1; the D gene cannot be named for sure. Sequencing input: peripheral blood. The bases read TGTGCCAGCAAGCTTCCGGGCAATGAGCAGTTCTTC. The encoded protein is CASKLPGNEQFF.